Listed below are T cell receptor beta chains from one sample, sequenced in a study of blood T cell repertoires in COVID-19. Method: immunoSEQ multiplex PCR; TCRdb's copy keeps in-frame clones and lacks some. The sample includes 56,000 or so clones, more than 80% seen only once; the top ten take 20% to 25%. The sequencing sample was made of peripheral blood. Every receptor here comes from a human donor in a cohort sampled during active COVID-19. Both conserved end residues are part of each CDR3. Each record gives: J gene, clone size, V gene, D gene, CDR3 protein, CDR3 DNA. D genes are given only for firm matches. Rows give clone size only sometimes, using once, few, many, or a class for an expanded clone.

J: TRBJ2-7; size: .; V: TRBV7-9; D: .; CDR3: CASSSQGYEQYF; DNA: TGTGCCAGCAGCTCCCAGGGGTACGAGCAGTACTTC
J: TRBJ2-2; size: .; V: TRBV29-1; D: TRBD2; CDR3: CSVGSGGQAGELFF; DNA: TGCAGCGTGGGTAGCGGGGGGCAGGCCGGGGAGCTGTTTTTT
J: TRBJ2-7; size: .; V: TRBV6-5; D: TRBD2; CDR3: CASSYDQRGWYEQYF; DNA: TGTGCCAGCAGTTACGACCAGCGGGGTTGGTACGAGCAGTACTTC
J: TRBJ1-1; size: once; V: TRBV2; D: .; CDR3: CASSILQGNTEAFF; DNA: TGTGCCAGCAGTATTCTACAGGGGAACACTGAAGCTTTCTTT
J: TRBJ1-1; size: once; V: TRBV7-2; D: .; CDR3: CASSRGQNTEAFF; DNA: TGTGCCAGCAGCCGGGGACAGAACACTGAAGCTTTCTTT
J: TRBJ2-1; size: .; V: TRBV18; D: TRBD2; CDR3: CASSPPRGLAANNEQFF; DNA: TGTGCCAGCTCACCACCGCGTGGACTAGCGGCCAACAATGAGCAGTTCTTC
J: TRBJ1-1; size: .; V: TRBV15; D: TRBD1; CDR3: CATSLQGATEAFF; DNA: TGTGCCACCAGCCTACAGGGGGCAACTGAAGCTTTCTTT
J: TRBJ2-7; size: .; V: TRBV7-2; D: TRBD2; CDR3: CASSPGVAGGESYEQYF; DNA: TGTGCCAGCAGCCCCGGGGTAGCGGGGGGCGAATCCTACGAGCAGTACTTC
J: TRBJ2-1; size: .; V: TRBV24-1; D: TRBD2; CDR3: CATSAWRGGWNEQFF; DNA: TGTGCCACCAGTGCGTGGCGCGGGGGGTGGAATGAGCAGTTCTTC
J: TRBJ1-1; size: .; V: TRBV30; D: .; CDR3: CAWSVQGEAFF; DNA: TGTGCCTGGAGTGTACAGGGTGAAGCTTTCTTT
J: TRBJ1-2; size: .; V: TRBV7-8; D: TRBD1; CDR3: CASSLEGTGINYGYTF; DNA: TGTGCCAGCAGCTTAGAGGGGACAGGGATTAACTATGGCTACACCTTC
J: TRBJ1-3; size: .; V: TRBV5-5; D: .; CDR3: CASSLVNRENTIYF; DNA: TGTGCCAGCAGCTTGGTTAATCGAGAAAACACCATATATTTT
J: TRBJ1-6; size: .; V: TRBV9; D: .; CDR3: CASSVDVGDSPLHF; DNA: TGTGCCAGCAGCGTAGATGTAGGGGATTCACCCCTCCACTTT
J: TRBJ1-6; size: few; V: TRBV10-1; D: TRBD1; CDR3: CASSAGQGNSPLHF; DNA: TGCGCCAGCAGCGCGGGACAGGGGAATTCACCCCTCCACTTT
J: TRBJ1-2; size: .; V: TRBV5-1; D: .; CDR3: CASSSEAYGYTF; DNA: TGCGCCAGCAGCTCGGAGGCTTATGGCTACACCTTC
J: TRBJ2-3; size: .; V: TRBV19; D: .; CDR3: CASSGGRLTDTQYF; DNA: TGTGCCAGTAGTGGGGGCAGGTTAACAGATACGCAGTATTTT
J: TRBJ2-3; size: .; V: TRBV27; D: TRBD1; CDR3: CASSPRTGSGTDTQYF; DNA: TGTGCCAGCAGTCCTCGGACAGGGTCGGGCACAGATACGCAGTATTTT
J: TRBJ2-7; size: .; V: TRBV9; D: TRBD2; CDR3: CASSVEPSGGTYEQYF; DNA: TGTGCCAGCAGCGTAGAACCCAGCGGGGGAACCTACGAGCAGTACTTC
J: TRBJ2-3; size: .; V: TRBV27; D: .; CDR3: CASSSGQGPTDTQYF; DNA: TGTGCCAGCAGTTCTGGACAAGGGCCAACAGATACGCAGTATTTT
J: TRBJ1-2; size: few; V: TRBV4-1; D: .; CDR3: CASSQGGHNYGYTF; DNA: TGCGCCAGCAGCCAAGGAGGACATAACTATGGCTACACCTTC
J: TRBJ2-1; size: .; V: TRBV5-1; D: TRBD2; CDR3: CASSPLAVEGYEQFF; DNA: TGCGCCAGCAGCCCTCTAGCGGTGGAAGGCTATGAGCAGTTCTTC
J: TRBJ1-1; size: .; V: TRBV5-1; D: .; CDR3: CASSLVAGGSTEAFF; DNA: TGCGCCAGCAGCTTGGTTGCAGGTGGGAGCACTGAAGCTTTCTTT
J: TRBJ1-1; size: .; V: TRBV7-2; D: .; CDR3: CASSLDLGGSGMNTEAFF; DNA: TGTGCCAGCAGCTTAGATTTGGGTGGATCGGGGATGAACACTGAAGCTTTCTTT
J: TRBJ2-3; size: once; V: TRBV6-6; D: .; CDR3: CASSFGLLTDTQYF; DNA: TGTGCCAGCAGTTTTGGACTGCTCACAGATACGCAGTATTTT
J: TRBJ1-2; size: .; V: TRBV6-2/TRBV6-3; D: .; CDR3: CASSLRSNYGYTF; DNA: TGTGCCAGCAGCCTGAGATCTAACTATGGCTACACCTTC
J: TRBJ1-3; size: .; V: TRBV5-5; D: .; CDR3: CASSWGLYETGNTIYF; DNA: TGTGCCAGCAGCTGGGGACTATATGAAACTGGAAACACCATATATTTT
J: TRBJ1-6; size: .; V: TRBV24-1; D: TRBD1; CDR3: CATSDLRQGARNSPLHF; DNA: TGTGCCACCAGTGATTTGAGGCAGGGGGCTCGAAATTCACCCCTCCACTTT
J: TRBJ2-1; size: .; V: TRBV18; D: TRBD2; CDR3: CASSPQLAGVNEQFF; DNA: TGTGCCAGCTCACCACAACTAGCGGGGGTCAATGAGCAGTTCTTC
J: TRBJ2-2; size: .; V: TRBV6-2/TRBV6-3; D: TRBD1; CDR3: CASSYVSGQGNTGELFF; DNA: TGTGCCAGCAGTTACGTGTCGGGACAGGGCAACACCGGGGAGCTGTTTTTT
J: TRBJ1-3; size: .; V: TRBV6-6; D: .; CDR3: CASSYSGFLGRVSGNTIYF; DNA: TGTGCCAGCAGCTATTCAGGGTTTTTAGGAAGGGTCTCTGGAAACACCATATATTTT
J: TRBJ2-2; size: .; V: TRBV2; D: TRBD1; CDR3: CASSAQGGANTGELFF; DNA: TGTGCCAGCAGTGCCCAAGGGGGCGCGAACACCGGGGAGCTGTTTTTT
J: TRBJ1-5; size: .; V: TRBV4-2; D: TRBD1; CDR3: CASSQEAWTGDNQPQHF; DNA: TGTGCCAGCAGCCAAGAGGCGTGGACAGGGGACAATCAGCCCCAGCATTTT
J: TRBJ2-7; size: .; V: TRBV30; D: .; CDR3: CAWSVQVAYEQYF; DNA: TGTGCCTGGAGTGTACAGGTAGCCTACGAGCAGTACTTC
J: TRBJ1-2; size: .; V: TRBV7-2; D: .; CDR3: CASSLGSGLAGDYGYTF; DNA: TGTGCCAGCAGCTTAGGAAGTGGTTTGGCAGGTGACTATGGCTACACCTTC
J: TRBJ1-2; size: .; V: TRBV3-1/TRBV3-2; D: TRBD1; CDR3: CASSQGTESYGYTF; DNA: TGTGCCAGCAGCCAGGGGACAGAGAGCTATGGCTACACCTTC
J: TRBJ2-7; size: .; V: TRBV7-9; D: TRBD1; CDR3: CASSPVRGQGYEQYF; DNA: TGTGCCAGCAGCCCGGTTAGGGGACAGGGCTACGAGCAGTACTTC
J: TRBJ2-2; size: .; V: TRBV5-1; D: TRBD2; CDR3: CASSLGGGTKNTGELFF; DNA: TGCGCCAGCAGCTTGGGCGGGGGGACAAAGAACACCGGGGAGCTGTTTTTT
J: TRBJ2-2; size: .; V: TRBV5-1; D: TRBD2; CDR3: CASSSGGTSGVAGELFF; DNA: TGCGCCAGCAGCTCCGGCGGGACTAGCGGGGTCGCCGGGGAGCTGTTTTTT
J: TRBJ2-7; size: .; V: TRBV2; D: TRBD2; CDR3: CASRPGTSGYEQYF; DNA: TGTGCCAGCAGGCCCGGGACTAGCGGCTACGAGCAGTACTTC